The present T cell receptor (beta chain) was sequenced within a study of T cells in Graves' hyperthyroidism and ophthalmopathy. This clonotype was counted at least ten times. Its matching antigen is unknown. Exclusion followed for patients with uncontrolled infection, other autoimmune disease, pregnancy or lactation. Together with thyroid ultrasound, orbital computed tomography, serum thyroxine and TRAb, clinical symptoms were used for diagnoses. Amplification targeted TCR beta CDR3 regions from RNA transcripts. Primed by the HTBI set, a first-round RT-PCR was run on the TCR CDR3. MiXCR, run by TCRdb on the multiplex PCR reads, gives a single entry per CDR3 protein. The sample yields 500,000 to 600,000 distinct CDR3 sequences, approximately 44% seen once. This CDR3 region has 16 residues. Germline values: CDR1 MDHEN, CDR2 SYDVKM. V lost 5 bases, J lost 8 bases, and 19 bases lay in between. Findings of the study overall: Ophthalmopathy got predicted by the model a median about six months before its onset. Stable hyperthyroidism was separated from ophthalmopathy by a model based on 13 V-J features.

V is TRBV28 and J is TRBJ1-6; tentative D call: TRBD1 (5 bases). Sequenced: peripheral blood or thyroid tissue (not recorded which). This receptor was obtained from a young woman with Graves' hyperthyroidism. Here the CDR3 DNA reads TGTGCCAGCAGTCTCCTAACGGGGCAGGGAGATTCACCCCTCCACTTT. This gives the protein CASSLLTGQGDSPLHF.